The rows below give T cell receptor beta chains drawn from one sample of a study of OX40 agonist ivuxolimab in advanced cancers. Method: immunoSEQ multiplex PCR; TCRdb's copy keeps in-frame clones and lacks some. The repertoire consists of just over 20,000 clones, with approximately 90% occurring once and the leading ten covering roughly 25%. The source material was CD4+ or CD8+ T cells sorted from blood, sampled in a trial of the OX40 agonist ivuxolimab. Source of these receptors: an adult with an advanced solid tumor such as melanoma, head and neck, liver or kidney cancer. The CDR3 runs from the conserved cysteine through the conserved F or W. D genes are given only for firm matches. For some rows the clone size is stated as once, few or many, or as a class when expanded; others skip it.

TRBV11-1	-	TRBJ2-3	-	TGTGCCAGCAGCTTAGTGCAAGATACGCAGTATTTT	CASSLVQDTQYF
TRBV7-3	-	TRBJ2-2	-	TGTGCCAGCAGCTTACCGGACGGCCGGAACACCGGGGAGCTGTTTTTT	CASSLPDGRNTGELFF
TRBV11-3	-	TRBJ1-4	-	TGTGCCAGCAGCCCCCAGGCGGACTTAAATGAAAAACTGTTTTTT	CASSPQADLNEKLFF
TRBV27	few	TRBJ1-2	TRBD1	TGTGCCAGCAGTAGCTTACACTCGGACAGGGGAGTTGATGGCTACACCTTC	CASSSLHSDRGVDGYTF
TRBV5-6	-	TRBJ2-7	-	TGTGCCAGCAGCTTGGGGAGGGAAGGCCACTACGAGCAGTACTTC	CASSLGREGHYEQYF
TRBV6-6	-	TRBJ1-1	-	TGTGCCAGCACACCAGCGGGCGGACCTGAAGCTTTCTTT	CASTPAGGPEAFF
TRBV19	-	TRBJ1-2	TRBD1	TGTGCCAGTACCCCCGGACAGGGGGACTATGGCTACACCTTC	CASTPGQGDYGYTF
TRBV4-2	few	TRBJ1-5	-	TGTGCCAGCAGCCAAGATGCGCAGCCAAATCAGCCCCAGCATTTT	CASSQDAQPNQPQHF
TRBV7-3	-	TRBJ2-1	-	TGTGCCAGCAGCTCAAATCCCTTGCGTGAGCAGTTCTTC	CASSSNPLREQFF
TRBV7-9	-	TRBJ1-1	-	TGTGCCAGCAGCTTCTGGGAGAACACTGAAGCTTTCTTT	CASSFWENTEAFF
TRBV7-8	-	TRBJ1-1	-	TGTGCCAGCAGCTTAGGGACTGAAGCTTTCTTT	CASSLGTEAFF
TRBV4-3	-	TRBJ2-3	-	TGCGCCAGCAGCCAAGATATGGGGGGTCGGACAGATACGCAGTATTTT	CASSQDMGGRTDTQYF
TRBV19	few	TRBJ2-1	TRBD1	TGTGCCAGTAGTATAGCCCGGACAGGGCGGTTGGGCAAGTTCTTC	CASSIARTGRLGKFF
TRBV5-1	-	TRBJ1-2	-	TGCGCCAGCAGCTTGGCCATGGGCATGGACTATGGCTACACCTTC	CASSLAMGMDYGYTF
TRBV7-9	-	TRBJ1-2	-	TGTGCCAGCAGCCCAGCGGGGGAATGGTATGGCTACACCTTC	CASSPAGEWYGYTF
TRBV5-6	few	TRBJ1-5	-	TGTGCCAGCAGCTTGGCCTCGAGACAGGATCAGCCCCAGCATTTT	CASSLASRQDQPQHF
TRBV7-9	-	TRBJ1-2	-	TGTGCCAGCAGCGCCGAGATAACGTATGGCTACACCTTC	CASSAEITYGYTF
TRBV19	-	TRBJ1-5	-	TGTGCCAGTAGTATAGATCCTTCGGGGTTTCAGCAGCCCCAGCATTTT	CASSIDPSGFQQPQHF
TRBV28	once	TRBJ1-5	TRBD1	TGTGCCAGCAGTTACAGGGGGCAACAGCCCCAGCATTTT	CASSYRGQQPQHF
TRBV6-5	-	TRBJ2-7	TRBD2	TGTGCCAGCGGGAGGGCAGCCGCCTACGAGCAGTACTTC	CASGRAAAYEQYF
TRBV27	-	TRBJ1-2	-	TGTGCCAGCCGCCCGCTCGGGTTGAATGGCTACACCTTC	CASRPLGLNGYTF
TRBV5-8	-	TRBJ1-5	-	TGTGCCAGCAGCTTGGCATCTGGGACGGTGAATCAGCCCCAGCATTTT	CASSLASGTVNQPQHF
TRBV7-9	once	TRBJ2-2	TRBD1	TGTGCCAGCAGCCTCCGACAGGGACCGAACACCGGGGAGCTGTTTTTT	CASSLRQGPNTGELFF
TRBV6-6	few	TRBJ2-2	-	TGTGCCAGCAGGGACCGACAAACAAACACCGGGGAGCTGTTTTTT	CASRDRQTNTGELFF
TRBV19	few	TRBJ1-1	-	TGTGCCAGTAGTGTCGGCAGGGGAAACACTGAAGCTTTCTTT	CASSVGRGNTEAFF
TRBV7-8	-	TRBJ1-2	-	TGTGCCAGCAGCCCTACCCCTTGGGTCGAAACTGGGGCCCACTATGGCTACACCTTC	CASSPTPWVETGAHYGYTF
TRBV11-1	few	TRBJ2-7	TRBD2	TGTGCCAGCAGCTTGTTCACCGATGGCGGGAGGATATACGAGCAGTACTTC	CASSLFTDGGRIYEQYF
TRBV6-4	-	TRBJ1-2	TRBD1	TGTGCCACCCGGACAGGGGATTATGGCTACACCTTC	CATRTGDYGYTF
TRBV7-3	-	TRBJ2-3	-	TGTGCCAGCAGCTACGTGGGGGGAGCAACAGATACGCAGTATTTT	CASSYVGGATDTQYF
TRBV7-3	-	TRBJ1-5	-	TGTGCCAGCAGCTTCGGTCTAGGCAATCAGCCCCAGCATTTT	CASSFGLGNQPQHF
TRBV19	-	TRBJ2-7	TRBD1	TGTGCCAGTGGACCAGGACAGGGCTACGAGCAGTACTTC	CASGPGQGYEQYF
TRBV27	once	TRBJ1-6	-	TGTGCCAGCAGTTTATGGGGGATGGATTCACCCCTCCACTTT	CASSLWGMDSPLHF
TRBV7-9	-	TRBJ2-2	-	TGTGCCAGCAGCTTAGACCAGGACAGTGAGGAGCTGTTTTTT	CASSLDQDSEELFF
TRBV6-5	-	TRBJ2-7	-	TGTGCCAGCAGGCCTAGTTGGGGGGCAAACGAGCAGTACTTC	CASRPSWGANEQYF
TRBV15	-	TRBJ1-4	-	TGTGCCACCGGCAGGAAGGTTACTGTGGCTAATGAAAAACTGTTTTTT	CATGRKVTVANEKLFF
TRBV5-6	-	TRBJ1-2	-	TGTGCCAGCAGCTTAGGGGCGGAGGGCTATGGCTACACCTTC	CASSLGAEGYGYTF
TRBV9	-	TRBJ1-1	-	TGTGCCAGCAGCGTAGCTGGGGGGGTGGCTTTCTTT	CASSVAGGVAFF
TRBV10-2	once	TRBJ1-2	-	TGCGCCAGCACCGAGTCTCTCTCAGGCGGCTATGGCTACACCTTC	CASTESLSGGYGYTF
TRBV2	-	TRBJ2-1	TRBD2	TGTGCCAGCAGTGAACTAGCGGGAACCTACAATGAGCAGTTCTTC	CASSELAGTYNEQFF
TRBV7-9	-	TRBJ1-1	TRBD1	TGTGCCAGCAGCTTCACAGGGGGCCTCAACACTGAAGCTTTCTTT	CASSFTGGLNTEAFF
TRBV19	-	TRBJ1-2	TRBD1	TGTGCCAGTGGACAGGGTTTAAGTTATGGCTACACCTTC	CASGQGLSYGYTF
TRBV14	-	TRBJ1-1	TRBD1	TGTGCCAGCAGCTTACAGGGGTACACTGAAGCTTTCTTT	CASSLQGYTEAFF
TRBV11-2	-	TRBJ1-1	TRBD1	TGTGCCAGCAGACCGACAGGGATAAGTAGGAACACTGAAGCTTTCTTT	CASRPTGISRNTEAFF
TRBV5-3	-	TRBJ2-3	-	TGTGCCAGAAGCTACTCAGATACGCAGTATTTT	CARSYSDTQYF
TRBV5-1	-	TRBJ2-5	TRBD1	TGCGCCAGCAGCCTCGAGGGACAGGTGTGGGAGACCCAGTACTTC	CASSLEGQVWETQYF
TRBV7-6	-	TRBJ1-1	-	TGTGCCAGCAGCCCCGAAGCGGCGAGAGGGAGGACTGAAGCTTTCTTT	CASSPEAARGRTEAFF
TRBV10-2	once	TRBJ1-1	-	TGCGCCAGCAGTGAGAAAGGGGACACTGAAGCTTTCTTT	CASSEKGDTEAFF
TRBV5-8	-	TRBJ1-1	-	TGTGCCAGCAGCTTGGACGGCTGGAGTCAGGGCACTGAAGCTTTCTTT	CASSLDGWSQGTEAFF
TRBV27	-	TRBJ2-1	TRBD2	TGTGCCAGCAGTTTAATTGCTAGCGGGGGGGTTGATGAGCAGTTCTTC	CASSLIASGGVDEQFF
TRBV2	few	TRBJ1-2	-	TGTGCCAGCAGTGAAGCCAGATTCCTATATACAGCTAACTATGGCTACACCTTC	CASSEARFLYTANYGYTF
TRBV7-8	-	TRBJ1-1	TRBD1	TGTGCCAGCAGCTTACAACAGGGGGGCCACACTGAAGCTTTCTTT	CASSLQQGGHTEAFF
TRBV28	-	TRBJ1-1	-	TGTGCCAGCAGTTTAAAAGGGCCTAGGGTGGGTAACACTGAAGCTTTCTTT	CASSLKGPRVGNTEAFF
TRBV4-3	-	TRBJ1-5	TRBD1	TGCGCCAGCAGCCAAGATCGGACAGGGTACCAGCCCCAGCATTTT	CASSQDRTGYQPQHF
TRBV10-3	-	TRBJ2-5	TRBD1	TGTGCCATCAGTGAGTCTCCCCAGGGGGTTGGAGAGACCCAGTACTTC	CAISESPQGVGETQYF
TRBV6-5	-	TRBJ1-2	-	TGTGCCAGCAGTAAAGGGGGATATGGCTACACCTTC	CASSKGGYGYTF
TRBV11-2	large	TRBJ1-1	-	TGTGCCAGCAGCTTCGGAGGGACGAACACTGAAGCTTTCTTT	CASSFGGTNTEAFF
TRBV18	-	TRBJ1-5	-	TGTGCCAGCTCACCATCAGGGCAAGTGAATCAGCCCCAGCATTTT	CASSPSGQVNQPQHF
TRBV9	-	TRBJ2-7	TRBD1	TGTGCCAGCAGCGGGACAGGGTCCTACGAGCAGTACTTC	CASSGTGSYEQYF